Given below is one T cell receptor (beta chain) in context. The data stem from a study of cytomegalovirus exposure and HLA in healthy donors. The PCR made use of 60 Vbeta and 13 Jbeta primers. Profiled with immunoSEQ multiplex PCR; TCRdb holds only in-frame clones, not every one. The sample has some 120,000 clones; roughly 14% are singletons. V shed 3 bases, J shed 2 bases, and the junction held 6 bases outside the gene matches. Germline-derived CDR1 and CDR2 are LNHNV and YYDKDF (reference sequence). The CDR3 extends over 15 amino acids. The sequenced sample was PBMCs. J is TRBJ1-1 and V is TRBV15; 7 nucleotides line up with TRBD1. The source of this sequence is a woman under 30 in good health and CMV-seronegative. The CDR3 region has the DNA TGTGCCACCAGCAGTGGGTACAGGGGAAACACTGAAGCTTTCTTT. Encoded protein: CATSSGYRGNTEAFF.